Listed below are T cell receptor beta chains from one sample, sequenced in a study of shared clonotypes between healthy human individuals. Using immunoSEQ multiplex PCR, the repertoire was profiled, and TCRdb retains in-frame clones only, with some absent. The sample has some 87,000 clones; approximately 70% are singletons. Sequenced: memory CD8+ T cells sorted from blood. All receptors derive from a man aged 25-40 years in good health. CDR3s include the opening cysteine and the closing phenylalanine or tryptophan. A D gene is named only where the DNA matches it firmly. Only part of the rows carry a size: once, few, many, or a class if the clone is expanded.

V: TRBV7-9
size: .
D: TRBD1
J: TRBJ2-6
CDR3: CASSLGGQGLFSGANVLTF
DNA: TGTGCCAGCAGCTTAGGGGGACAGGGATTGTTCTCTGGGGCCAACGTCCTGACTTTC

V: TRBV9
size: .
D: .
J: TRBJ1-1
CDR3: CASSAYDGLNTEAFF
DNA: TGTGCCAGCAGCGCCTACGACGGGTTGAACACTGAAGCTTTCTTT

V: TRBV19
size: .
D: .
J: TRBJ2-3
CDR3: CASRQSGDTQYF
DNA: TGTGCCAGTAGGCAGAGTGGGGATACGCAGTATTTT

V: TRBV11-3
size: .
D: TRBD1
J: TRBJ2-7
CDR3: CASSGGYEQYF
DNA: TGTGCCAGCTCAGGGGGCTACGAGCAGTACTTC

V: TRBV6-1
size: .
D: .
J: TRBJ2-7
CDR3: CASSLEGNYEQYF
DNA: TGTGCCAGCTCTCTTGAGGGGAACTACGAGCAGTACTTC

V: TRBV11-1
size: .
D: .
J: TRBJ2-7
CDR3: CASSSVSHYEQYF
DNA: TGTGCCAGCAGCTCGGTCAGCCACTACGAGCAGTACTTC

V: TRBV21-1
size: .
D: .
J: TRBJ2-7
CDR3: CASSKRATGLEQYF
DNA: TGTGCCAGCAGCAAAAGGGCAACAGGGCTTGAGCAGTACTTC

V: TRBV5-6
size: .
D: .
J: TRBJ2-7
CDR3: CASLTKGSLTYEQYF
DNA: TGTGCCAGCCTGACCAAGGGATCCCTTACCTACGAGCAGTACTTC

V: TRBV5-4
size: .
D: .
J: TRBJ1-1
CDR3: CASSSRRGGGNTEAFF
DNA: TGTGCCAGCAGCTCAAGACGGGGAGGGGGAAACACTGAAGCTTTCTTT

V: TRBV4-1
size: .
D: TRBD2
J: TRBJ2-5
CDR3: CASRAGGGQETQYF
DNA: TGCGCCAGCAGGGCGGGAGGGGGCCAAGAGACCCAGTACTTC

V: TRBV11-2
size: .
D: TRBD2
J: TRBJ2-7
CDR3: CASSPRLAGTYEQYF
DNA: TGTGCCAGCAGCCCCCGGCTAGCGGGAACCTACGAGCAGTACTTC

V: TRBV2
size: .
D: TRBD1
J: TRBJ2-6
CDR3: CASRITQGSGSGANVLTF
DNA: TGTGCCAGCAGGATTACACAGGGGTCGGGCTCTGGGGCCAACGTCCTGACTTTC

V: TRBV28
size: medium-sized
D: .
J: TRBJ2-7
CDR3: CASSSHYEQYF
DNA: TGTGCCAGCAGCAGCCACTACGAGCAGTACTTC

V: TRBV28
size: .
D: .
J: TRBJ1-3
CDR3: CASSFVAGGNTIYF
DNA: TGTGCCAGCAGTTTCGTTGCGGGCGGAAACACCATATATTTT

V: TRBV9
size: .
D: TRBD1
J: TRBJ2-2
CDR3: CASSPPQTGANTGELFF
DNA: TGTGCCAGCAGCCCACCCCAGACAGGGGCAAACACCGGGGAGCTGTTTTTT

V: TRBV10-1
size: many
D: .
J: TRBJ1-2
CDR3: CASRGRGGGYTF
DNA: TGCGCCAGCAGGGGGAGGGGGGGTGGCTACACCTTC

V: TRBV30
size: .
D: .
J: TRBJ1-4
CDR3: CAWNFGGANEKLFF
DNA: TGTGCCTGGAATTTTGGAGGAGCTAATGAAAAACTGTTTTTT

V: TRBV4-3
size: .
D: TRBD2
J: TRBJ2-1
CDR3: CASSQDWTSGSSYNEQFF
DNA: TGCGCCAGCAGCCAAGATTGGACTAGCGGGAGCTCCTACAATGAGCAGTTCTTC

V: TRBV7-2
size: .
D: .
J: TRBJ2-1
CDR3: CASSLAGKRVGEQFF
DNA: TGTGCCAGCAGCTTAGCGGGAAAAAGGGTTGGTGAGCAGTTCTTC

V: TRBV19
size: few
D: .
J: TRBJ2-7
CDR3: CASSTDTYEQYF
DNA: TGTGCCAGTAGTACAGACACCTACGAGCAGTACTTC

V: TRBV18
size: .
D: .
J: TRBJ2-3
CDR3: CASSPSHSTDTQYF
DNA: TGTGCCAGCTCACCAAGCCACAGCACAGATACGCAGTATTTT

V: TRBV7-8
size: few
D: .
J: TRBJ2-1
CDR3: CASRRKTGMGSYNEQFF
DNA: TGTGCCAGCAGAAGAAAGACGGGGATGGGCTCCTACAATGAGCAGTTCTTC

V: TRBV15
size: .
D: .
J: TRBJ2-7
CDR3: CATSDSIVVHEQYF
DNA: TGTGCCACCAGCGACTCCATCGTTGTTCACGAGCAGTACTTC

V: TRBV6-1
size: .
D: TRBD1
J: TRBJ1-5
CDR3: CASKRDRGNQPQHF
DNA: TGTGCCAGCAAGAGGGACAGGGGCAATCAGCCCCAGCATTTT

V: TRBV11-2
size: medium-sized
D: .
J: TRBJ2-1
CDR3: CASSSIGGEQFF
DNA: TGTGCCAGCAGCTCGATAGGAGGCGAGCAGTTCTTC

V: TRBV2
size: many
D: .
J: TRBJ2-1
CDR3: CASRALYLDSRKPYNEQFF
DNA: TGTGCCAGCAGGGCACTATACTTGGACAGCCGTAAGCCCTACAATGAGCAGTTCTTC

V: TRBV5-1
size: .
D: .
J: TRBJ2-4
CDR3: CASSLEPGGTDIQYF
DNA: TGCGCCAGCAGCTTGGAGCCAGGGGGGACTGACATTCAGTACTTC

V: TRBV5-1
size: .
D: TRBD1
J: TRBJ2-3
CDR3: CASTSGTEWGDTQYF
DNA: TGCGCCAGCACCTCCGGGACAGAATGGGGAGATACGCAGTATTTT

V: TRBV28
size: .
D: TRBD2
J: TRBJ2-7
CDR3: CASRTGLAGEQYF
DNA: TGTGCCAGCAGGACTGGACTAGCTGGGGAGCAGTACTTC

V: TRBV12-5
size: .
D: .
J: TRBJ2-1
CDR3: CASGPPKGYNEQFF
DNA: TGTGCTAGTGGTCCACCTAAGGGTTACAATGAGCAGTTCTTC

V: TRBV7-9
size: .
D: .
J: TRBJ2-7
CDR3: CASSLGLPDSSYEQYF
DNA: TGTGCCAGCAGCTTAGGGCTCCCGGACAGTTCCTACGAGCAGTACTTC

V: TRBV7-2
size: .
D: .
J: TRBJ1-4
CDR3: CASSYAPGEGAANEKLFF
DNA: TGTGCCAGCAGCTACGCCCCAGGGGAGGGAGCGGCTAATGAAAAACTGTTTTTT

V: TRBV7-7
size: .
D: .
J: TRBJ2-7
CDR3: CASSYGDGPYEQYF
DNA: TGTGCTAGCAGCTACGGGGACGGACCCTACGAGCAGTACTTC

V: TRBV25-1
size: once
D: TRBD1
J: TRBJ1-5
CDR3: CASSATRAGGDQPQHF
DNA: TGTGCCAGCAGTGCAACGAGGGCAGGGGGCGATCAGCCCCAGCATTTT

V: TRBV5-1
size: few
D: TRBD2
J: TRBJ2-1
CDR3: CASSFYGRGGTDEQFF
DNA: TGCGCCAGCAGCTTCTATGGGCGGGGGGGCACCGATGAGCAGTTCTTC

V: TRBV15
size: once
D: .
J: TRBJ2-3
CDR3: CATSRRRTNTDTQYF
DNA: TGTGCCACCAGCAGGAGACGGACGAACACAGATACGCAGTATTTT

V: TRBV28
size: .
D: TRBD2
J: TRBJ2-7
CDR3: CASRLGGEGGTYEQYF
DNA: TGTGCCAGCAGGCTAGGCGGGGAGGGTGGAACCTACGAGCAGTACTTC

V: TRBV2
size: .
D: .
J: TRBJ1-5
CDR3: CASTDSAGMSNQPQHF
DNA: TGTGCCAGCACTGACAGCGCCGGAATGAGCAATCAGCCCCAGCATTTT

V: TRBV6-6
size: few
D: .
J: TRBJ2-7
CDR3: CASSYAFHEQYF
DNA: TGTGCCAGCAGTTACGCCTTCCACGAGCAGTACTTC

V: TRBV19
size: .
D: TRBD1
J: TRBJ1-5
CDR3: CASSTWTGGNQPQHF
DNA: TGTGCCAGTAGTACGTGGACAGGGGGAAATCAGCCCCAGCATTTT

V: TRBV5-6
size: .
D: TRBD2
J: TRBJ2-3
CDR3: CASSRIGTSGRRDTQYF
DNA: TGTGCCAGCAGCCGGATAGGGACTAGCGGGAGGAGAGATACGCAGTATTTT

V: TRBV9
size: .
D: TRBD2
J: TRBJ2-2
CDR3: CASSTREGINTGELFF
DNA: TGTGCCAGCAGCACACGGGAGGGAATTAACACCGGGGAGCTGTTTTTT

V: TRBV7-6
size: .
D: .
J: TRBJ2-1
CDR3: CASSFGFYNEQFF
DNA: TGTGCCAGCAGCTTTGGCTTCTACAATGAGCAGTTCTTC

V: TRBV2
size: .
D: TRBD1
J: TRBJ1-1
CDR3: CASSPQGSTFF
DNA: TGTGCCAGCAGCCCACAGGGGTCGACTTTCTTT

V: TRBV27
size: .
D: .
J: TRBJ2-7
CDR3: CASSFLQGGSYEQYF
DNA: TGTGCCAGCAGTTTTTTACAGGGAGGATCCTACGAGCAGTACTTC

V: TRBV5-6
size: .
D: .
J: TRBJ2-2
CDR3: CASSMRPTGELFF
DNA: TGTGCCAGCAGCATGAGACCTACCGGGGAGCTGTTTTTT

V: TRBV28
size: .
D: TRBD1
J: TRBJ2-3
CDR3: CASSPRDRAQADTQYF
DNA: TGTGCCAGCAGTCCCCGGGACAGGGCTCAAGCAGATACGCAGTATTTT

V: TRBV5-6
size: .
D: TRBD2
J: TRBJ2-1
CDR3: CASHPPAGAGEGNEQFF
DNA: TGTGCCAGCCACCCGCCGGCGGGAGCGGGAGAGGGGAATGAGCAGTTCTTC

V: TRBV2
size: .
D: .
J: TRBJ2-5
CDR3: CASIWTGGETQYF
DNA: TGTGCCAGCATATGGACAGGAGGGGAGACCCAGTACTTC

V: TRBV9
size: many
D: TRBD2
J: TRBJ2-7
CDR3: CASTPGGTNDEQYF
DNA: TGTGCCAGCACCCCGGGGGGGACCAATGACGAGCAGTACTTC

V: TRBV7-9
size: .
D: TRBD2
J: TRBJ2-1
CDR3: CASSPKRDSYNEQFF
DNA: TGTGCCAGCAGCCCTAAGCGGGACTCCTACAATGAGCAGTTCTTC

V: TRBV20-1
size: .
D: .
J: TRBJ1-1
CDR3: CSARESTEAFF
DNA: TGCAGTGCTAGAGAAAGCACTGAAGCTTTCTTT

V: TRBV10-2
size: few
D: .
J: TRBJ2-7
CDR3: CASTLTGPAGEQYF
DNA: TGCGCCAGCACACTAACCGGGCCCGCAGGGGAGCAGTACTTC

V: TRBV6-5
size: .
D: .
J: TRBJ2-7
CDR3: CASSYPGPYEQYF
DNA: TGTGCCAGCAGTTACCCCGGACCATACGAGCAGTACTTC

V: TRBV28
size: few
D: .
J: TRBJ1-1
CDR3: CASSSTPTGSEAFF
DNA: TGTGCCAGCAGTTCGACCCCGACAGGCTCTGAAGCTTTCTTT

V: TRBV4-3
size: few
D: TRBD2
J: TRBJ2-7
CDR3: CASSQALAGGYEQYF
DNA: TGCGCCAGCAGCCAAGCTCTAGCGGGGGGCTACGAGCAGTACTTC